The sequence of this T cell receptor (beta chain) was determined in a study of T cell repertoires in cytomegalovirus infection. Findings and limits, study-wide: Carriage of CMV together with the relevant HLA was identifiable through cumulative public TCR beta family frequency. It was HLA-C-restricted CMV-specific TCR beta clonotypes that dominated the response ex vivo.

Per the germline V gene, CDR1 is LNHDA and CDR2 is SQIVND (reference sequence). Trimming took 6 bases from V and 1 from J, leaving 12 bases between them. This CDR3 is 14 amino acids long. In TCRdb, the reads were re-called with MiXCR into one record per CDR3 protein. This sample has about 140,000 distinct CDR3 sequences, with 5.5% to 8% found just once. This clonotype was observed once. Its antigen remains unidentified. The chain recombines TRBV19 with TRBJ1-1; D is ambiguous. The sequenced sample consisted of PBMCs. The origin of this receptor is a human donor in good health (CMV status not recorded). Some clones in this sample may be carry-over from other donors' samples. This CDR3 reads CASSSREPNTEAFF. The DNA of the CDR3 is TGTGCCAGTAGCTCTAGGGAACCGAACACTGAAGCTTTCTTT.